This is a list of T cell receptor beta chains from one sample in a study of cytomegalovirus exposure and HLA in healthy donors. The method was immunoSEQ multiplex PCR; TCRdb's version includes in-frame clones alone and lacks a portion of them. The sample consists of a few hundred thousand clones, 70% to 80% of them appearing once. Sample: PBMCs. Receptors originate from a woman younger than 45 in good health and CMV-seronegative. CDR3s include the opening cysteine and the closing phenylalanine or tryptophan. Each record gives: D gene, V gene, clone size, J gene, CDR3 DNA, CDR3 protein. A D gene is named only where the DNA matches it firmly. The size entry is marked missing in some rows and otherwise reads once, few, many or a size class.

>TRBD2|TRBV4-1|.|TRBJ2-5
TGCGCCAGCAGCCAAGAGGCGGTGGGAGGGTATAAAGAGACCCAGTACTTC
CASSQEAVGGYKETQYF
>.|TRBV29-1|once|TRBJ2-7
TGCAGCCTCGCTGGCTCCGAGCAGTACTTC
CSLAGSEQYF
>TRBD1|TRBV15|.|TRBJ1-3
TGTGCCACCAGCGCCGAGGGGGCAAGGGGAAACACCATATATTTT
CATSAEGARGNTIYF
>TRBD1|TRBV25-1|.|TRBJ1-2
TGTGCCAGCAGTGGGGACAGCCAAGGGGACTATGGCTACACCTTC
CASSGDSQGDYGYTF
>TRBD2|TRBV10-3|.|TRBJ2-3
TGTGCCATCAGTCCTCAAGCGGGGGCCCGTGGCACAGATACGCAGTATTTT
CAISPQAGARGTDTQYF
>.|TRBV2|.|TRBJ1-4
TGTGCCAGCAACGCATTAGTAAATGAAAAACTGTTTTTT
CASNALVNEKLFF
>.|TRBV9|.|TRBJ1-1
TGTGCCAGCAGCGTATTTACGGGCACTGAAGCTTTCTTT
CASSVFTGTEAFF
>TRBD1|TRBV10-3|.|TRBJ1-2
TGCGCCATCAGTGAGTCAAAGTTGGACAGGGCTAAGGGCTACACCTTC
CAISESKLDRAKGYTF
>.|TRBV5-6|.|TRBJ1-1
TGTGCCAGCATCCTAGGGTGGGGAGGAGGAACTGAAGCTTTCTTT
CASILGWGGGTEAFF
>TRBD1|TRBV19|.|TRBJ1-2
TGTGCCAGTAGTAGATCGACAGGGTCGGCCTATGGCTACACCTTC
CASSRSTGSAYGYTF
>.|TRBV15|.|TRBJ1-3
TGTGACACCAGCCCGACGTACGCCCGGGGCTCTGGAAACACCATATATTTT
CDTSPTYARGSGNTIYF
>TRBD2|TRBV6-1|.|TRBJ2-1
TGTGCCAGCAGTGTGACTAGCGGGAGAGTAAATGAGCAGTTCTTC
CASSVTSGRVNEQFF
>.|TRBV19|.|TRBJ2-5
TGTGCCAGTAGTATTTGGGGGCAGGGCATAGAGACCCAGTACTTC
CASSIWGQGIETQYF
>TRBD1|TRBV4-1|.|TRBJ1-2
TGCGCCAGCAGCTTGGGACAGGCTCCTATGGGCTACACCTTC
CASSLGQAPMGYTF
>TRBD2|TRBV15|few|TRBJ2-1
TGTGCCACCAGCAGAGATCAAGATTTAGCGGGAATCAATGAGCAGTTCTTC
CATSRDQDLAGINEQFF
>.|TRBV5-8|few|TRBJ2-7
TGTGCCAGCAGCTTAGAGTACCAAACCTACGAGCAGTACTTC
CASSLEYQTYEQYF
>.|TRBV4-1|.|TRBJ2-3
TGCGCCAGCAGCCAAGTTTCCCTCACAGATACGCAGTATTTT
CASSQVSLTDTQYF
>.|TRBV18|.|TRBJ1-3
TGTGCCAGCTCACCCGACAGGCGGACTGGAAACACCATATATTTT
CASSPDRRTGNTIYF
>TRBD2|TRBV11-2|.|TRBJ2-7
TGTGCCAGCAGCTTTTCAGGAATCAGCGGGGCCTACGAGCAGTACTTC
CASSFSGISGAYEQYF
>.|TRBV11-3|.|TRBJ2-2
TGTGCCAGCAGCGCGGGGAGTCACGGGGAGCTGTTTTTT
CASSAGSHGELFF
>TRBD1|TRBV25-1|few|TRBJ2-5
TGTGCCAGCAGTGAGGCGGGCAGGGGGCAGGTTGAGACCCAGTACTTC
CASSEAGRGQVETQYF
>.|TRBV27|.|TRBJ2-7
TGTGCCAGCAGTTTTGCAGGGTCCTACGAGCAGTACTTC
CASSFAGSYEQYF